A selection of T cell receptor beta chains follows, all from one sample in a study of monozygotic twins with inflammatory bowel disease. TCRdb processed the 5' RACE reads again and assigns one entry to each CDR3 protein, with no DNA. This sample contains approximately 400,000 distinct CDR3 sequences. The sample taken for sequencing was blood. The source of these receptors is a human donor with ulcerative colitis or Crohn's disease, or a healthy co-twin of an affected twin (not recorded which). Each CDR3 is given with its conserved first and last residue. The order of the fields is J gene, V gene, CDR3 protein.

j_call: TRBJ2-3
v_call: TRBV20-1
cdr3_aa: CSARGWEGEDTQYF

j_call: TRBJ2-5
v_call: TRBV7-2
cdr3_aa: CASSGTGTAQETQYF

j_call: TRBJ2-3
v_call: TRBV20-1
cdr3_aa: CSAAQGFGWTDTQYF

j_call: TRBJ2-7
v_call: TRBV20-1
cdr3_aa: CSADPNRGDEQYF

j_call: TRBJ2-5
v_call: TRBV5-4
cdr3_aa: CASTGRSSGEGQETQYF

j_call: TRBJ1-6
v_call: TRBV11-2
cdr3_aa: CASSLEVWRRRNYNSPLHF

j_call: TRBJ1-1
v_call: TRBV12-3/TRBV12-4
cdr3_aa: CASIYAEGTEAFF

j_call: TRBJ2-3
v_call: TRBV20-1
cdr3_aa: CSAEPAGTTITDTQYF

j_call: TRBJ1-1
v_call: TRBV7-9
cdr3_aa: CASRYPGTGRSETEAFF

j_call: TRBJ2-7
v_call: TRBV9
cdr3_aa: CASSVGQDSYEQYF

j_call: TRBJ2-2
v_call: TRBV19
cdr3_aa: CASSPAGGSNTGELFF

j_call: TRBJ2-5
v_call: TRBV15
cdr3_aa: CATSVTGDSETQYF

j_call: TRBJ2-1
v_call: TRBV11-3
cdr3_aa: CASSLGASGMAEQFF

j_call: TRBJ2-3
v_call: TRBV10-3
cdr3_aa: CAISDLIAGHRTDTQYF

j_call: TRBJ2-5
v_call: TRBV4-1
cdr3_aa: CASSSGQAQEAQYF

j_call: TRBJ1-2
v_call: TRBV5-1
cdr3_aa: CASSPGATGGYTF

j_call: TRBJ2-5
v_call: TRBV4-2
cdr3_aa: CASSPELAVVETQYF

j_call: TRBJ2-2
v_call: TRBV3-1
cdr3_aa: CASSQSGANTGELFF

j_call: TRBJ1-1
v_call: TRBV7-8
cdr3_aa: CASRDSRVGTEAFF

j_call: TRBJ1-1
v_call: TRBV5-1
cdr3_aa: CASSLEGPQVDTEAFF

j_call: TRBJ1-2
v_call: TRBV29-1
cdr3_aa: CSVESGSPANYGYTF

j_call: TRBJ2-1
v_call: TRBV7-3
cdr3_aa: CASSPTGVYNEQFF

j_call: TRBJ2-1
v_call: TRBV28
cdr3_aa: CASPPSGRGTYNEQFF

j_call: TRBJ2-7
v_call: TRBV21-1
cdr3_aa: CASSNRDRGYEQYF

j_call: TRBJ2-1
v_call: TRBV20-1
cdr3_aa: CSASRGLRLAADEQFF

j_call: TRBJ1-1
v_call: TRBV6-2/TRBV6-3
cdr3_aa: CASSQRSDRNTEAFF

j_call: TRBJ2-5
v_call: TRBV5-5
cdr3_aa: CASSKPTVETQYF

j_call: TRBJ2-1
v_call: TRBV29-1
cdr3_aa: CSGGDILEQFF

j_call: TRBJ2-7
v_call: TRBV6-2/TRBV6-3
cdr3_aa: CASAYDSFDEQYF

j_call: TRBJ2-3
v_call: TRBV4-2
cdr3_aa: CASSQSSGGHRAPDTQYF

j_call: TRBJ2-6
v_call: TRBV7-2
cdr3_aa: CASSRPLAGSGANVLTF

j_call: TRBJ2-7
v_call: TRBV15
cdr3_aa: CATSRGPIVSYEQYF

j_call: TRBJ2-7
v_call: TRBV7-9
cdr3_aa: CASSLDRGEQYF

j_call: TRBJ1-1
v_call: TRBV5-1
cdr3_aa: CASSFTPERGFGAFF

j_call: TRBJ2-2
v_call: TRBV18
cdr3_aa: CASSPLTGAFNTGKLFF

j_call: TRBJ1-2
v_call: TRBV3-1
cdr3_aa: CASSQESGRTVGYTF

j_call: TRBJ2-7
v_call: TRBV7-9
cdr3_aa: CASTPDDYEQYF

j_call: TRBJ2-3
v_call: TRBV28
cdr3_aa: CASSPLSGRICTQYF

j_call: TRBJ1-1
v_call: TRBV12-3/TRBV12-4
cdr3_aa: CASSLTGLANTEAFF